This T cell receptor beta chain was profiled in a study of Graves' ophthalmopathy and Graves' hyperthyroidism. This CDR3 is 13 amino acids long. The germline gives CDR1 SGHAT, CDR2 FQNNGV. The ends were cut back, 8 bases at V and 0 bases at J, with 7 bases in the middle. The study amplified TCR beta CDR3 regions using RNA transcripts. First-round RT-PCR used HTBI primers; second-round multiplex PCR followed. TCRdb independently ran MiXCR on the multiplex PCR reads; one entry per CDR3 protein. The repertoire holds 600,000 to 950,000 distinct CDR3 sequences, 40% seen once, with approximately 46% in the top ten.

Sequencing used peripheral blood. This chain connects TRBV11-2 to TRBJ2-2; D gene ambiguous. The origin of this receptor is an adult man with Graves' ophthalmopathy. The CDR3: CASAGANTGELFF. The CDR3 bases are TGTGCCAGCGCAGGAGCGAACACCGGGGAGCTGTTTTTT.